This TCR beta chain was documented in a study of identical twins. CDR1 and CDR2 (germline): DFQATT, SNEGSKA (reference sequence). The CDR3 covers 17 residues. Trimming took off 1 base at V and 0 bases at J, with 15 bases between the two ends. The authors used template switching to add a universal primer site and gave cDNA unique molecular identifiers. TCRdb re-called the 5' RACE reads with MiXCR, one entry per CDR3 protein. The data show nearly 650,000 distinct CDR3 sequences, under 8.5% seen once. Ten or more counts support this clonotype. The antigen remains unidentified. Findings and limits, study-wide: Cord blood beta clonotypes present at high abundance carried fewer insertions; no such pattern appeared in memory repertoires.

These data also featured in a second study, about yellow fever vaccine responses in identical twins.

The rearrangement joins TRBV20-1 to TRBJ1-4; D ambiguous. The clonotype originates from a woman between 18 and 30 years old in good health. Sequenced sample: PBMCs. The CDR3 nucleotides read TGCAGTGCTAGAGTGGGTGCGTCGTCAGCAACTAATGAAAAACTGTTTTTT. As protein: CSARVGASSATNEKLFF.